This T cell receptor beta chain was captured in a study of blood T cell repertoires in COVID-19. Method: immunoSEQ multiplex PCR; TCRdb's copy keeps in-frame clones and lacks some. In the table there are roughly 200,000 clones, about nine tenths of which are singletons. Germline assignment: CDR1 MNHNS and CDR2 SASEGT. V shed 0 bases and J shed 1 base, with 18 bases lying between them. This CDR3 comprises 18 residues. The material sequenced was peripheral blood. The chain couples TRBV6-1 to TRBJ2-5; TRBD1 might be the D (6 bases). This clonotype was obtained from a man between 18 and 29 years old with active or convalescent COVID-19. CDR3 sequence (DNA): TGTGCCAGCAGTGAAGCGCAGCTTGTCGGACAGCTCCAAGAGACCCAGTACTTC. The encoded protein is CASSEAQLVGQLQETQYF.